This T cell receptor beta chain derives from a study of blood T cells in healthy people across ages (dated by TCRdb to the mid-2010s). General notes on the study: Template switching captured roughly one uniquely barcoded TCR beta cDNA molecule per two T cells in model experiments. Using the same blood draw, the study looked at two additional independent replicas of 1 million unique cDNA reads for two donors, one aged 18 to 30 and the other aged 80 or older. To avoid experimental bias, donors of different ages were spread randomly across the sequencing lanes. Using deep sequencing normalized with unique cDNA molecular identifiers, the study measured how TCR beta repertoire diversity changes with age. The donors were divided into four age groups: young (average around 17 years), middle-aged (roughly 42), aged (approximately 64) and long-lived (approximately 74). The paper's findings and limits, for the study overall: Compared with the aged group, more naive CD4+ T cells, fewer expanded clones and increased TCR diversity were shown by the long-lived group, suggesting age selection. Because donor CMV infection status was unknown, age-related changes in expanded clonotypes were potentially confounded. Because profiling used bulk unsorted PBMCs, naive and antigen-experienced compartments could not be compared conclusively. Total diversity estimates from one million sequenced T cells were considered lower bounds and underestimates. Observed TCR beta diversity per million T cells fell roughly linearly with age, and a significant reduction was already apparent by age around 36. Observed TCR beta diversity correlated strongly with the percentage of naive T cells measured by flow cytometry.

The germline ends are 10 bases apart after V is trimmed by 1 base and J by 6 bases. Reading the germline V gene gives CDR1 SGHRS and CDR2 YFSETQ. Its CDR3 holds 13 amino acids, cysteine through phenylalanine. Only the CDR3 region is kept as DNA, spanning 39 bases read in frame from base 1. The library was made by 5' RACE. Data came from an Illumina HiSeq 2500. The second PCR ran for about 6 to 12 cycles and used a J-beta primer mix along with a sample-barcoded 5' primer. Each TCR beta cDNA molecule received a unique molecular identifier from a template-switch 5' adaptor carrying 12 random nucleotides. Each sample yielded at least 2.5 million CDR3-containing paired-end reads. All of the RNA was converted into first-strand cDNA using the Mint cDNA synthesis kit, with a TRBC-specific oligonucleotide serving as the primer. All cDNA was treated with uracil-DNA glycosylase and then went through a first 18-cycle PCR with the universal primers M1SS and BC2_uni_R. The authors' pipeline ran thus. Each sample was normalized by randomly selecting 1 million high-quality reads, each carrying a distinct molecular identifier. Reads sharing molecular identifiers were discarded rather than binned into consensus sequences. CDR3 identification, clonotype clustering and error correction used MiTCR with a Q25 quality threshold and the strictest error-elimination algorithm. A nonparametric unseen species model with Euler transformation was used to estimate a lower bound on total TCR beta diversity. TCRdb cleaned the public reads at Q25 with fastp, built clones with MiXCR and kept in-frame beta chains. Every CDR3 protein is listed once, alongside the most common genes and DNA of its rows. These V and J calls are TCRdb output, not the study's own analysis. This sample is represented by about 970,000 distinct CDR3 sequences; about 51% of them were singletons. About a fifth of the sample belongs to the ten largest clones.

Donors were 35 to 40 systemically healthy Caucasian individuals from Russia aged roughly 6 to 100 years. Around 10 milliliters of peripheral blood were drawn from each donor into EDTA-treated Vacutainer tubes. Ficoll-Paque density-gradient centrifugation was used to isolate PBMCs, with at least 7 million per sample. Trizol reagent was used to extract total RNA from PBMCs, with at least 5.5 micrograms per sample. The percentages of naive CD45RAhigh/CD27high T cells were determined by flow cytometry on a PBMC aliquot from every donor. In the case of this clonotype: What antigen it recognizes has not been identified. Base qualities are missing; no much larger clone stands one base away.

Recombination connected TRBV5-1 to TRBJ1-1, with the D gene not confidently named. This clonotype originated in a woman aged 55-69 years in good health. Sample: blood. The bases read TGCGCCAGCAGCTTGATTCACAGCCCTGAAGCTTTCTTT. This is translated as CASSLIHSPEAFF.